Following are 11 T cell receptor beta chains from one sample sequenced in a study of vaccination effects on CD4 cells after COVID-19. Culturing for 10 days preceded CD4+ T cell isolation. Libraries were prepared by immunoSEQ multiplex PCR; TCRdb keeps only in-frame clonotypes and omits some of them. The sample lists 45,000 to 50,000 clones; 55% to 75% were seen once. Their antigens remain unidentified. Material: CD4+ T cells from PBMCs cultured without peptide, obtained before COVID-19 vaccination. These receptors were obtained from a human donor who received a COVID-19 vaccine.

The genes are TRBV5-1 and TRBJ2-2, with 9 positions matching TRBD1. From germline, CDR1 is SGHRS and CDR2 YFSETQ. V gave up 3 bases and J gave up 4 bases; unmatched junction bases: 4. The CDR3 sequence is 15 residues long. CDR3 amino acids: CASSSGTGSTGELFF. The CDR3 DNA follows: TGCGCCAGCAGCTCCGGGACAGGGAGCACCGGGGAGCTGTTTTTT.

V is TRBV10-3 and J is TRBJ1-1; D remains ambiguous. The CDR3 spans 14 residues. V was clipped by 2 bases and J by 1 base, with 8 bases between them. Looked up from germline, CDR1 is ENHRY and CDR2 is SYGVKD. The CDR3 is CAISERAANTEAFF. CDR3 nucleotide sequence: TGTGCCATCAGTGAGCGGGCGGCGAACACTGAAGCTTTCTTT.

The chain carries TRBV6-5 and TRBJ2-7; the match to TRBD2 covers 10 bases. V lost 10 bases and J lost 4; bases outside the gene matches: 13. The CDR3 consists of 15 residues. Looked up from germline, CDR1 is MNHEY and CDR2 is SVGAGI. The DNA for the CDR3 is TGTGCCACCCGCCGATCAAGCGGGGGGGCTTACGAGCAGTACTTC. Translation: CATRRSSGGAYEQYF.

J is TRBJ2-7 and V is TRBV5-4; 9 bases map to TRBD1. The CDR3 is 15 residues long. Germline V gene lookup returns CDR1 SGHNT and CDR2 YYREEE (reference sequence). J gave up 6 bases and V 3 bases, and 10 bases lay outside the gene matches. The chain's CDR3 is CASSSPGTGFREQYF. The DNA for the CDR3 is TGTGCCAGCAGCTCCCCCGGGACAGGGTTTCGCGAGCAGTACTTC.

This chain joins TRBV18 and TRBJ2-1, with 14 nucleotides matching TRBD2. Looked up from germline, CDR1 is KGHSH and CDR2 is LQKENI. This CDR3 has 16 amino acids. Losses at the gene ends were 0 bases for V and 7 bases for J; bases not matched to a gene: 2. CDR3 nucleotides: TGTGCCAGCTCACCACCCGGGACTAGCGGGAGAAATGAGCAGTTCTTC. This sequence encodes CASSPPGTSGRNEQFF. Together with reference TRBV18 and TRBJ2-1, the CDR3 gives the full variable domain: NAGVMQNPRHLVRRRGQEARLRCSPMKGHSHVYWYRQLPEEGLKFMVYLQKENIIDESGMPKERFSAEFPKEGPSILRIQQVVRGDSAAYFCASSPPGTSGRNEQFFGPGTRLTVL.

This chain uses TRBV15 with TRBJ2-3; D ambiguous. This CDR3 comprises 13 residues. Germline V gene lookup returns CDR1 LNHNV and CDR2 YYDKDF (reference sequence). V was pared by 3 bases and J by 3 bases, with 7 bases between. The CDR3 sequence is CATSSDPTDTQYF. In DNA form, the CDR3 reads TGTGCCACCAGCAGTGACCCAACAGATACGCAGTATTTT.

The chain links TRBV5-4 to TRBJ2-2; TRBD2 matches 9 bases. V was pared by 4 bases and J by 0 bases, with 1 base of the junction left unmatched. The CDR3 contains 15 residues. Germline V gene lookup returns CDR1 SGHNT and CDR2 YYREEE (reference sequence). CDR3 bases: TGTGCCAGCAGCCGCGGGGGGGCGAACACCGGGGAGCTGTTTTTT. Translated, it gives CASSRGGANTGELFF.

The chain combines TRBV5-8 with TRBJ1-1; 7 positions match TRBD1. CDR3 size: 14 residues. Germline values: CDR1 SGHTS, CDR2 YDEGEE. V lost 0 bases, J lost 5 bases, and 4 bases stayed unmatched. CDR3 amino acids: CASSLDRGTTEAFF. DNA for the CDR3: TGTGCCAGCAGCTTGGACAGGGGAACGACTGAAGCTTTCTTT.

The rearrangement links TRBV18 to TRBJ1-2; D might be TRBD1 (6 bases). There are 15 residues in the CDR3. Germline CDR1 reads KGHSH; CDR2 reads LQKENI. The germline V and J ends were trimmed by 6 bases and 0 bases, with 14 bases remaining between them. The CDR3, as DNA: TGTGCCAGCTCGTCGGGGGGCGCATCTAACTATGGCTACACCTTC. This encodes CASSSGGASNYGYTF.

This clone has only a few counts. The chain links TRBV19 to TRBJ1-2; D is ambiguous. The CDR3 contains 13 residues. V was pared by 0 bases and J by 4 bases, with 6 bases between. The germline CDR1 and CDR2 sequences are LNHDA and SQIVND (reference sequence). As DNA, the CDR3 is TGTGCCAGTAGTATAGAGCGATCCTATGGCTACACCTTC. Protein sequence: CASSIERSYGYTF.

The rearrangement links TRBV7-2 to TRBJ1-1, with a possible D match to TRBD1 (5 bases). The CDR3 has 14 residues. Germline CDR1 is SGHTA and CDR2 is FQGNSA. V lost 8 bases to trimming and J lost 0 bases, with 13 bases between them. In DNA, the CDR3 is TGTGCCAGCCGCAAGGGACCCATGAACACTGAAGCTTTCTTT. Protein sequence: CASRKGPMNTEAFF.